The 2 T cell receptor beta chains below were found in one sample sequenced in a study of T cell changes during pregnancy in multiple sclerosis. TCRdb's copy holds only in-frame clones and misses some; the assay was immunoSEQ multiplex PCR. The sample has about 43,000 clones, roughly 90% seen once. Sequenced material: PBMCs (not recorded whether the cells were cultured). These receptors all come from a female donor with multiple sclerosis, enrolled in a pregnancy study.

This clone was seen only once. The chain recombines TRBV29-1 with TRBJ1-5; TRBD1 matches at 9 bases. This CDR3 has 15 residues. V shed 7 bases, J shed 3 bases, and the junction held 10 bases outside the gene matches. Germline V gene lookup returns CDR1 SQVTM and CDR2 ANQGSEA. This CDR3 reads CSAGQGPDLNQPQHF. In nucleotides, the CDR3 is TGCAGCGCCGGACAGGGGCCAGACCTCAATCAGCCCCAGCATTTT.

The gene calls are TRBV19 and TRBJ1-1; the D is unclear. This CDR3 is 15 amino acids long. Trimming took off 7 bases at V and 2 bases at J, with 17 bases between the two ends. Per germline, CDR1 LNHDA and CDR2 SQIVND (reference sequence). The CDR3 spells CASTKSTLSNTEAFF. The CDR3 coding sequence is TGTGCCAGTACTAAGTCCACATTATCTAACACTGAAGCTTTCTTT. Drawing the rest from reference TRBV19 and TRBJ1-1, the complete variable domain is DGGITQSPKYLFRKEGQNVTLSCEQNLNHDAMYWYRQDPGQGLRLIYYSQIVNDFQKGDIAEGYSVSREKKESFPLTVTSAQKNPTAFYLCASTKSTLSNTEAFFGQGTRLTVV.